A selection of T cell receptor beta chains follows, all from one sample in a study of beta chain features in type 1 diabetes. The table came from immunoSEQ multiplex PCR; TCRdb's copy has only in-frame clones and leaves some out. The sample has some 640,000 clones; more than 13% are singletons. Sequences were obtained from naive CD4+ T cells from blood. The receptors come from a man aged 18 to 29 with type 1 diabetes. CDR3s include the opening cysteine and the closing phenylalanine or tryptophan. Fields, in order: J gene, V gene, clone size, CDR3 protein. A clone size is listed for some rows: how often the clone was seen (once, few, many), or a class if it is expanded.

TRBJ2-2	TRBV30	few	CAWMVAGSPTGELFF
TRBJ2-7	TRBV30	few	CAWSVLQEYEQYF
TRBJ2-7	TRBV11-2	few	CASSLSGGISYEQYF
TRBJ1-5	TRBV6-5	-	CASSPRSSNQPQHF
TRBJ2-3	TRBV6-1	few	CASWTGGTDTQYF
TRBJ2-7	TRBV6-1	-	CASTQSAQSSYEQYF
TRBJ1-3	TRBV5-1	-	CASSLAQRTGPGNTIYF
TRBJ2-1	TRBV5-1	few	CASSLNYNEQFF
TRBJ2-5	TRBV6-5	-	CASSYSSGTQYF
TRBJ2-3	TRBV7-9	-	CASSSALARDTQYF
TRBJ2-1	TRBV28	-	CASSLWTSGDYNEQFF
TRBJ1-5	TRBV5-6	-	CASSPDWKGRRQPQHF
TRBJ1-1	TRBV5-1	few	CASSRQGNTEAFF